Here is one TCR beta chain with its context. Antigen unknown. This entry comes from a study of cytomegalovirus exposure and HLA in healthy donors. Study background: Earlier sequencing of about 200 million T cells yielded roughly 100 million unique TCR beta sequences. General observations from the study: For most subjects, TCR beta sequences were reported to predict HLA-A and HLA-B alleles with accuracy. Association with HLA alleles at 0.05 false discovery rate was found for 17,000 or so TCR beta sequences in a later analysis. Most TCR sequences were rare, but some public TCRs occurred in many donors.

Trimming took off 0 bases at V and 2 bases at J, with 11 bases between the two ends. CDR3 size: 15 residues. Germline V gene sequence: CDR1 SGHRS, CDR2 YFSETQ. 13 Jbeta primers and 60 Vbeta primers were used for the PCR. Data came from immunoSEQ multiplex PCR; TCRdb stores just in-frame clones and leaves some out. Of fewer than 80,000 clones detected, roughly two thirds appear once; the ten largest clones hold around 6.9%. The gene calls are TRBV5-1 and TRBJ2-5; a weak D match, TRBD2 (6 bases). Sequenced: PBMCs. The receptor's source is a woman in her forties or fifties in good health and CMV-seropositive. In DNA, the CDR3 is TGCGCCAGCAGCTTGGGGGGGGTCAGTCAAGAGACCCAGTACTTC. Its translation is CASSLGGVSQETQYF. Full variable domain (remainder filled in from reference TRBV5-1 and TRBJ2-5): KAGVTQTPRYLIKTRGQQVTLSCSPISGHRSVSWYQQTPGQGLQFLFEYFSETQRNKGNFPGRFSGRQFSNSRSEMNVSTLELGDSALYLCASSLGGVSQETQYFGPGTRLLVL.